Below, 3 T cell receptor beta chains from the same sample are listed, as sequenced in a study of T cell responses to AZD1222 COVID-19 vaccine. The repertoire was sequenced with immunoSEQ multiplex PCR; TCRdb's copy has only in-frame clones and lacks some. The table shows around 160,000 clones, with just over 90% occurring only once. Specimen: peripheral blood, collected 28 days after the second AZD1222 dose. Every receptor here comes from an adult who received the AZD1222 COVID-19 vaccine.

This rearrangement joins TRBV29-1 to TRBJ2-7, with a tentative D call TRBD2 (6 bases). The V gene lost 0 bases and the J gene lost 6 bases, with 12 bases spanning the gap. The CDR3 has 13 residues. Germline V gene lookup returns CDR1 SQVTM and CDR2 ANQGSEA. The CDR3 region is CSVEEAGNGEQYF. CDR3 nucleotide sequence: TGCAGCGTTGAAGAGGCGGGGAACGGCGAGCAGTACTTC.

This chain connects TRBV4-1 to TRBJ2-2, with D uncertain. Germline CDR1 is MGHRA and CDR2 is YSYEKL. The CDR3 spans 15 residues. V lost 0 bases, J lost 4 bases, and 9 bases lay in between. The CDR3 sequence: CASSQDYVSTGELFF. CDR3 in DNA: TGCGCCAGCAGCCAAGATTACGTGAGCACCGGGGAGCTGTTTTTT.

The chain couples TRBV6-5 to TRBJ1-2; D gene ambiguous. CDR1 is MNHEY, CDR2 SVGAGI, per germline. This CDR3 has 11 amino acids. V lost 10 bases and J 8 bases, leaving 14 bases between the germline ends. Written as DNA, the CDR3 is TGTGCCATCCGGGCCGGTTGGGGCTACACCTTC. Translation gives CAIRAGWGYTF.